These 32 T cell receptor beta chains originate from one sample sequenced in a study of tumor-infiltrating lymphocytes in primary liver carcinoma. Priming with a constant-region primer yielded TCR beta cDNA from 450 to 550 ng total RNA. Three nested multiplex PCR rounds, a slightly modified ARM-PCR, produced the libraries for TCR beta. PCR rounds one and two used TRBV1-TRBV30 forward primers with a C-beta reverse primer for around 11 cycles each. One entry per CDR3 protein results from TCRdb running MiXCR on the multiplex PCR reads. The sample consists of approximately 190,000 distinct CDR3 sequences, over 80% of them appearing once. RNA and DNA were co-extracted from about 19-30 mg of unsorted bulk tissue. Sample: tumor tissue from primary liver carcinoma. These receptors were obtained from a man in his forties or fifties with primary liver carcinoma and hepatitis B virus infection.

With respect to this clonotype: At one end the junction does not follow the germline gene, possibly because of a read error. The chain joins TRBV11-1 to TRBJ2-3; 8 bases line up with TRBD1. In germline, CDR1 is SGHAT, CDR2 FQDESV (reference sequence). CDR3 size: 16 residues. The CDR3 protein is CASGLESAGGSDMQCF. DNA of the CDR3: TGCGCCAGCGGCTTAGAATCGGCAGGGGGCTCGGATATGCAGTGTTTT.

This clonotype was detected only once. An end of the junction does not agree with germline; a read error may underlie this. DNA for the CDR3: TGTGCCAGCAAAAAGGGGGAGTGGAGGAGAGAGATCCAGTACTTC. Residues: CASKKGEWRREIQYF. The chain couples TRBV28 to TRBJ2-5, with D possibly TRBD1 on 6 matching bases. This CDR3 contains 15 residues. Germline CDR1 is MDHEN and CDR2 is SYDVKM.

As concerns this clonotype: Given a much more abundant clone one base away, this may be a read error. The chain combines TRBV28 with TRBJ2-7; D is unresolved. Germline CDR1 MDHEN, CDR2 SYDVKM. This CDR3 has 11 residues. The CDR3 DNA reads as TGTGCCAGCAGGAGCCTCTACGAGCATTACTTC. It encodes CASRSLYEHYF. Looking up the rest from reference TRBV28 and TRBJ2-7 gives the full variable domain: DVKVTQSSRYLVKRTGEKVFLECVQDMDHENMFWYRQDPGLGLRLIYFSYDVKMKEKGDIPEGYSVSREKKERFSLILESASTNQTSMYLCASRSLYEHYFGPGTRLTVT.

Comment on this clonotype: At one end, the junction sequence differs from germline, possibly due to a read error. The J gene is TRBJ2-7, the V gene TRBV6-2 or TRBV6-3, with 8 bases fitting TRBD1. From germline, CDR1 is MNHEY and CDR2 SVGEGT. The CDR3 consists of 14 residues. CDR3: CASSLRDRPHEQCF. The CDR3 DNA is TGTGCCAGCAGCCTCCGGGACAGGCCCCACGAGCAGTGTTTC.

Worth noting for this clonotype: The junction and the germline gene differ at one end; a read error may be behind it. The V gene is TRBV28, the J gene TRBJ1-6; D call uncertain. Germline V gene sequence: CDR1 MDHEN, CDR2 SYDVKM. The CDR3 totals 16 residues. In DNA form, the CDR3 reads TGTACCAGCAATATTTCCCCCCGACATGATAATTCACCCCTCCACTTT. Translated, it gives CTSNISPRHDNSPLHF. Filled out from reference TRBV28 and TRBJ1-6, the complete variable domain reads DVKVTQSSRYLVKRTGEKVFLECVQDMDHENMFWYRQDPGLGLRLIYFSYDVKMKEKGDIPEGYSVSREKKERFSLILESASTNQTSMYLCTSNISPRHDNSPLHFGNGTRLTVT.

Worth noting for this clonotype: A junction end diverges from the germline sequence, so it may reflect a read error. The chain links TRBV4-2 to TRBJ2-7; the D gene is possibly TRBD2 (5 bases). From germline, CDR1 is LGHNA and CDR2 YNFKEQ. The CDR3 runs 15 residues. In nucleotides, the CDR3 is TGTGCCAACAGCCGAGATAAGGAGAGCGGCTACGAGCAGTACTTC. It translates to CANSRDKESGYEQYF.

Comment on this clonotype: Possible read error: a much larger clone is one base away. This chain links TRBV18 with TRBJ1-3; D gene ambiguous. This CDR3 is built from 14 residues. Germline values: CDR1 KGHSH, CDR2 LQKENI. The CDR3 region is CVSSRSISGNTIYF. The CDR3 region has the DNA TGTGTCAGCTCACGGTCCATTTCTGGAAACACCATATATTTT.

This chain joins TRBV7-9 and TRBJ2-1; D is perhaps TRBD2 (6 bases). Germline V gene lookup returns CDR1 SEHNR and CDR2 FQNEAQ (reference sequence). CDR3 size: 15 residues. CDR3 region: CVNSFGGTSYNEQFF. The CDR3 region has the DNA TGTGTCAACAGCTTTGGCGGGACGTCCTACAATGAGCAGTTCTTC.

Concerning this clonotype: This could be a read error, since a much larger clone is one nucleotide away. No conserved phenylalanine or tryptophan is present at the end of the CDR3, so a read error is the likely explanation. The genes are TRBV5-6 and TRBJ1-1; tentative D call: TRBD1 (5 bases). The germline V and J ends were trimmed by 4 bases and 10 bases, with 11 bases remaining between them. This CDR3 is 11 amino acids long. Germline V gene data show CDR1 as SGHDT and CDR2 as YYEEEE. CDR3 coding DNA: TGTGCCAGCAGCCCCTCAGGGACAGCTTTCCTT. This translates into CASSPSGTAFL.

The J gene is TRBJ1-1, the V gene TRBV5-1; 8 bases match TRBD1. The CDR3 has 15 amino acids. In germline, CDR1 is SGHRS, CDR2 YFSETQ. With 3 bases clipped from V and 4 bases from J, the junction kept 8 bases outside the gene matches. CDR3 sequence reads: CASSSQGARSTEAFF. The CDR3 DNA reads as TGCGCCAGCAGCTCTCAGGGGGCTAGAAGCACTGAAGCTTTCTTT. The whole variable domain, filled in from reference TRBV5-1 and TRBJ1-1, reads KAGVTQTPRYLIKTRGQQVTLSCSPISGHRSVSWYQQTPGQGLQFLFEYFSETQRNKGNFPGRFSGRQFSNSRSEMNVSTLELGDSALYLCASSSQGARSTEAFFGQGTRLTVV.

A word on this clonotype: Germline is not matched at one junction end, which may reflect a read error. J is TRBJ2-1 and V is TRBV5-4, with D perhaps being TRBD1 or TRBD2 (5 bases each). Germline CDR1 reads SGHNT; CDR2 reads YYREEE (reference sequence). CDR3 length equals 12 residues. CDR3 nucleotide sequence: TGTACCAGCAGCTGGGACCACAATGAGCAGTTCTTC. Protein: CTSSWDHNEQFF.

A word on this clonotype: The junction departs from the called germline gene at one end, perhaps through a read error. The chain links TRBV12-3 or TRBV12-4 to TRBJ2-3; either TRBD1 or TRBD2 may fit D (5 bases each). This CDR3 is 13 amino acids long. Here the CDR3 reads CASSPPRGDTRYF. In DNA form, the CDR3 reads TGTGCCAGCAGTCCTCCTAGGGGAGATACGCGGTATTTT.

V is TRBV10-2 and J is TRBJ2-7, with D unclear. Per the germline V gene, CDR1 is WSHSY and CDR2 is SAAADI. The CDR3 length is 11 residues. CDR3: CDSRHLGEQYV. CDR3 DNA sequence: TGCGACAGCCGCCACCTCGGGGAGCAGTACGTC.

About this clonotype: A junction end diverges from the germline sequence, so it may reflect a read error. The CDR3: CASSHAGGQGNNEEFF. In nucleotides, the CDR3 is TGTGCTAGCAGCCATGCCGGGGGACAGGGGAACAATGAGGAGTTCTTC. This rearrangement joins TRBV4-2 to TRBJ2-1; TRBD1 agrees at 10 bases. Germline CDR1 and CDR2: LGHNA and YNFKEQ. The CDR3 contains 16 residues.

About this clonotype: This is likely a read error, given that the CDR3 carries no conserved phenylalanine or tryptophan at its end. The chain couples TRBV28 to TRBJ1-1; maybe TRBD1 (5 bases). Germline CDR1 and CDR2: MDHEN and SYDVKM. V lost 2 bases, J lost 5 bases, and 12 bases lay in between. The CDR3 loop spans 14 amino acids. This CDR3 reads CASSLGGKKTEAFS. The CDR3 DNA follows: TGTGCCAGCAGTTTAGGGGGAAAGAAGACTGAAGCTTTCTCT.

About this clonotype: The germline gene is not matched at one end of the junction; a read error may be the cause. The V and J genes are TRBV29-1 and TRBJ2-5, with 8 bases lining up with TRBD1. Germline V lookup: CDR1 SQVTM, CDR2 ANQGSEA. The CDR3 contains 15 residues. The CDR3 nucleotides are TGCAGCGTTGGGGGGACAGGAGCTCCGTGGGAGACCCACTACTTC. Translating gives CSVGGTGAPWETHYF.

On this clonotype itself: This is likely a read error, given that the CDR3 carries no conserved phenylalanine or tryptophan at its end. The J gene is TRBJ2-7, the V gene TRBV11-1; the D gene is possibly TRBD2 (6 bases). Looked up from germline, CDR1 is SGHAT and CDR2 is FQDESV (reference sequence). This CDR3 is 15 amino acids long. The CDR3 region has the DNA TGTGCCAGTAGCTTAATGGGATCGGGAGAATACGAGCAGTACTTA. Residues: CASSLMGSGEYEQYL.

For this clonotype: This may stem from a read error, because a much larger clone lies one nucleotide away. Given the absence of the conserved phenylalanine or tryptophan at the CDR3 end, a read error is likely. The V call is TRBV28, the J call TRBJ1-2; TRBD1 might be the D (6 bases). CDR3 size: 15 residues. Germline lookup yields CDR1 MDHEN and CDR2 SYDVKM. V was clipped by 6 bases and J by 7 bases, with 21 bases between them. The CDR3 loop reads CASREPSGGLGGYTL. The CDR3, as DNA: TGTGCCAGCAGAGAACCGTCGGGGGGGCTCGGTGGCTACACCTTA.

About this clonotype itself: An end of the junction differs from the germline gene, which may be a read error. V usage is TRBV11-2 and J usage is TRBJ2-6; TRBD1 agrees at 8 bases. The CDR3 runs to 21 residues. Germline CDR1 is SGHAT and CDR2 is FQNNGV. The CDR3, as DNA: TGTGCCAGCAGCATGGGGGGAGACAGGGGTATTTCCATCTCTGGGGCCAACGTCCTGATTTTC. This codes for CASSMGGDRGISISGANVLIF.

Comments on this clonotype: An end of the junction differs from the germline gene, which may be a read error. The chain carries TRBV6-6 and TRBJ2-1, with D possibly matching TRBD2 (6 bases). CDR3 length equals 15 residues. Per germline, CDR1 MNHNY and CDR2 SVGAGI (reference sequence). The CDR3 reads CDSSYPGDGYNEQFF. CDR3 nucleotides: TGTGACAGCAGTTACCCGGGAGACGGGTATAATGAGCAGTTCTTC.

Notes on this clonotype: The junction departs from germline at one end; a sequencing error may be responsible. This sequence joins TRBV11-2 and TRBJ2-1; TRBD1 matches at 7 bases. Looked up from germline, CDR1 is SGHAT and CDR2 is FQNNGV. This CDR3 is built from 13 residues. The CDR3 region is CASSCTGVNEHYF. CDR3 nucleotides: TGTGCCAGCAGCTGCACAGGGGTCAATGAGCACTACTTC.

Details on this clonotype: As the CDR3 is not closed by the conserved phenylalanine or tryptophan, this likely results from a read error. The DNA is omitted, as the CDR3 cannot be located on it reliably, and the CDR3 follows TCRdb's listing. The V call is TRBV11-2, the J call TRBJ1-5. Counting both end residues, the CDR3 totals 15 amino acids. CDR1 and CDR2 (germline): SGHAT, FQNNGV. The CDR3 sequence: CASSLGDTVGLSPSI.

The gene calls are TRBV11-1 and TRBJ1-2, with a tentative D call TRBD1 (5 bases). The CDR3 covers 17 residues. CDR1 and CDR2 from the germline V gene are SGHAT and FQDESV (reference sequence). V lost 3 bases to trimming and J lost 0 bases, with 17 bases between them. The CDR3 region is CASSFPGTVIANYGYTF. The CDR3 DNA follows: TGTGCCAGCAGCTTTCCCGGGACTGTAATAGCTAACTATGGCTACACCTTC.

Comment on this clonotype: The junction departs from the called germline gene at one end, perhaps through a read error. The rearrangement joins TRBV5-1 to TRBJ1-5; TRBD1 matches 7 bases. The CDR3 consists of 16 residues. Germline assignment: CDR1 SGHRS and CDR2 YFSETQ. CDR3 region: CASSWGEQGINQPQHF. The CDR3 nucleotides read TGCGCCAGTAGCTGGGGGGAACAGGGGATAAATCAGCCCCAGCATTTT.

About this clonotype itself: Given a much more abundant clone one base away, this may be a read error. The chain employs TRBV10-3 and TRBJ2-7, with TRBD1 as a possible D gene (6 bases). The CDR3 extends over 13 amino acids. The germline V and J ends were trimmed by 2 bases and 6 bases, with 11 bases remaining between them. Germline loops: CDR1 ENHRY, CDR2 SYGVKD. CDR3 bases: TGTGCCATCAGTGAGGAACAGGGAACCGAGCAGTACTTC. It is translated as CAISEEQGTEQYF.

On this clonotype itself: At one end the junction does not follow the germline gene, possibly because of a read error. In DNA, the CDR3 is TGTGCCAGCAGCTTAAACCCGGGAGGGATGGCCAGGGAGTTGTTTTTT. It is translated as CASSLNPGGMARELFF. This sequence joins TRBV7-3 and TRBJ2-2; 8 nucleotides line up with TRBD2. The CDR3 is 16 residues long. CDR1 is SGHTA, CDR2 FQGTGA, per germline.

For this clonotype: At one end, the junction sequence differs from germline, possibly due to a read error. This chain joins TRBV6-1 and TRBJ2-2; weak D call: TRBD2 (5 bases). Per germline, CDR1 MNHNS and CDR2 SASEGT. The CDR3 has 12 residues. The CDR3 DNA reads TGTGCCAGCAGACAGAGGAACGGGGAGCTGCTTTTT. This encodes CASRQRNGELLF.

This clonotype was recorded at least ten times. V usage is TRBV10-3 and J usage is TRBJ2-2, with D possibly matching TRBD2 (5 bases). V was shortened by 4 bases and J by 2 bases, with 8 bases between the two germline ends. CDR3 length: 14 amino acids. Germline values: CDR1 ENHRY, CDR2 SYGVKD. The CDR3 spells CAISGEINTGELFF. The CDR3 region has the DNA TGTGCCATCAGTGGGGAGATAAACACCGGGGAGCTGTTTTTT.

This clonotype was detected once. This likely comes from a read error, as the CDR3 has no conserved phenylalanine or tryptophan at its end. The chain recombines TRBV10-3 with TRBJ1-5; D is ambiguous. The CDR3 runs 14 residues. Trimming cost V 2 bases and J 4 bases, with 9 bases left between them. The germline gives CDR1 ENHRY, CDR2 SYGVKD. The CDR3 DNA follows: TGTGCCATCAGTGAGCGGGAATCGAATCAGCCCCAGCATTTA. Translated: CAISERESNQPQHL.

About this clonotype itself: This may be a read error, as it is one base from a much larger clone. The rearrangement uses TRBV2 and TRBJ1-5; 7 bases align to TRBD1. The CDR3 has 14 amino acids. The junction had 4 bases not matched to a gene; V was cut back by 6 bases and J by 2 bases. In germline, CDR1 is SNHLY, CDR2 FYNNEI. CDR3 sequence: CASSLDRCNQPQHF. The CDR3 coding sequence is TGTGCCAGCAGCTTGGACAGGTGCAATCAGCCCCAGCATTTT.

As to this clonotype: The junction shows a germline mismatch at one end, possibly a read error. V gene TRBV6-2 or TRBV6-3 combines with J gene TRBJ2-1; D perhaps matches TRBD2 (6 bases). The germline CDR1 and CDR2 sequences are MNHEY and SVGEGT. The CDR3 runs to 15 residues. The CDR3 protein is CASRIFLRGGREQFF. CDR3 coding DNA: TGCGCCAGCCGAATATTCCTAAGGGGAGGACGAGAGCAGTTCTTC.

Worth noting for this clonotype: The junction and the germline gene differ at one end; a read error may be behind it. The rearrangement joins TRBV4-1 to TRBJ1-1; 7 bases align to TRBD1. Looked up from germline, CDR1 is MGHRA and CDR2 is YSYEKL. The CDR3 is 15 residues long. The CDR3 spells CASGHPDRLSIEAFF. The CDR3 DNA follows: TGCGCCAGCGGCCACCCGGACAGGTTGAGCATTGAAGCTTTCTTT.